A single sample is the source of the 3 T cell receptor beta chains below, sequenced in a study of T cells in Graves' hyperthyroidism and ophthalmopathy. RNA transcripts served as the template for amplifying TCR beta CDR3 regions. HTBI primers were the set used in a first-round RT-PCR of the TCR CDR3. One entry per CDR3 protein results from TCRdb running MiXCR on the multiplex PCR reads. Found here are more than 450,000 distinct CDR3 sequences, 12% to 15% of them singletons; the top ten hold about 14%. Source material: blood. Source of these receptors: a woman aged 40 to 50 with Graves' hyperthyroidism.

The count of this clonotype is one. V gene TRBV6-6 combines with J gene TRBJ1-4; D gene unclear. The CDR3 covers 14 residues. Trimming cost V 0 bases and J 11 bases, with 13 bases left between them. CDR1 and CDR2 from the germline V gene are MNHNY and SVGAGI (reference sequence). CDR3 DNA sequence: TGTGCCAGCAGTTACTCGAGAGTGCCCCACAAACTGTTTTTT. Its translation is CASSYSRVPHKLFF.

In regard to this clonotype: The conserved closing phenylalanine or tryptophan is absent in this CDR3, likely reflecting a read error. This rearrangement joins TRBV28 to TRBJ1-5; D gene ambiguous. The CDR3 contains 12 residues. The V end lost 3 bases, the J end lost 9 bases, and 9 bases lay between the germline ends. Germline V gene data show CDR1 as MDHEN and CDR2 as SYDVKM. CDR3 sequence reads: CASSLAPSPQHL. The CDR3 region has the DNA TGTGCCAGCAGTTTGGCCCCATCGCCCCAGCATCTT.

This clonotype has just a few counts. The chain carries TRBV10-1 and TRBJ2-3, with TRBD2 matching over 7 bases. Germline V gene lookup returns CDR1 WNHNN and CDR2 SYGVQD (reference sequence). The V gene end was trimmed by 4 bases and the J gene end by 6 bases; junction bases not matched to a gene: 4. This CDR3 region has 13 residues. The CDR3 reads CASSVRREDTQYF. As DNA, the CDR3 is TGCGCCAGCAGTGTCAGGCGGGAGGATACGCAGTATTTT.